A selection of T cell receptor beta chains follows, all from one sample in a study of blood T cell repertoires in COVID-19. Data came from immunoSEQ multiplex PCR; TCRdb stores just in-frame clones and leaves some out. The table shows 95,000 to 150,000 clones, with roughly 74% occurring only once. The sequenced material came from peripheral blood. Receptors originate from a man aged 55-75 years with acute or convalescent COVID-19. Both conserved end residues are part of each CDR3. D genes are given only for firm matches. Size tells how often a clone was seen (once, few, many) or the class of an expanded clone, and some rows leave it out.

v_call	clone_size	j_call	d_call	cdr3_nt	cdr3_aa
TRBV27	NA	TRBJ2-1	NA	TGTGCCAGCAGTTTGGAGGATGGGACAAATGAGCAGTTCTTC	CASSLEDGTNEQFF
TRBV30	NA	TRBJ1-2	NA	TGTGCCTGGAGCCTTAGTCGAGAGTACGGTGGCTACACCTTC	CAWSLSREYGGYTF
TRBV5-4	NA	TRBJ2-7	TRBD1	TGTGCCAGCAGGCTCGACAGGGGGCTCACCTACGAGCAGTACTTC	CASRLDRGLTYEQYF
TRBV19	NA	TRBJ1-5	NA	TGTGCCAGTTCCAGGGTGTTTAGCAATCAGCCCCAGCATTTT	CASSRVFSNQPQHF
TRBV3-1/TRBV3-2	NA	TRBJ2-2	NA	TGTGCCAGCAGCCAAGTGGTGCGGGGGCCAACGATTAACACCGGGGAGCTGTTTTTT	CASSQVVRGPTINTGELFF
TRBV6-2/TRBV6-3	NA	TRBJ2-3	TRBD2	TGTGCCAGCAGCCCTTACCGGACTAGCGGGAACACAGATACGCAGTATTTT	CASSPYRTSGNTDTQYF
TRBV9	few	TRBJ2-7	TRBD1	TGTGCCAGCAGCGTTTCTGACAGGGGGTTTAGCGAGCAGTACTTC	CASSVSDRGFSEQYF
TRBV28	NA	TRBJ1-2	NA	TGTGCCGCAGGGGTCCCCTATGGCTACACCTTC	CAAGVPYGYTF
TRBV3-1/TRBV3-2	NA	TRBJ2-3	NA	TGTGCCAGCCGAATACGGGGAAAAGCCACAGATACGCAGTATTTT	CASRIRGKATDTQYF
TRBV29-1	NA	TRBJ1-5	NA	TGCAGCGTTGGATCAGGGGTGGGCCAGCCCCAGCATTTT	CSVGSGVGQPQHF
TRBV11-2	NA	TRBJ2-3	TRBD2	TGTGCCAGCAGCTTAGAGGTAGCGGGAAGCACAGATACGCAGTATTTT	CASSLEVAGSTDTQYF
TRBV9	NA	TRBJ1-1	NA	TGTGCCAGCAGCCCCGGACAGATCAACACTGAAGCTTTCTTT	CASSPGQINTEAFF
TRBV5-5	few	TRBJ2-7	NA	TGTGCCAGCAGCTTGGGGGGAGTTGGGTCCTACGAGCAGTACTTC	CASSLGGVGSYEQYF
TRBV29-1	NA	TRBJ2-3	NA	TGCAGCGTAGTCCCGGGGATCGCAGATACGCAGTATTTT	CSVVPGIADTQYF
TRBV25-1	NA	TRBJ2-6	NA	TGTGCCAGCAGTGACGCAGGAAACGTCCTGACTTTC	CASSDAGNVLTF
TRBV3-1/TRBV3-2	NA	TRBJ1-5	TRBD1	TGTGCCAGCAGCCAAGGACAGGGGGCTTACCAGCCCCAGCATTTT	CASSQGQGAYQPQHF
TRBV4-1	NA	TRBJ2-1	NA	TGCGCCAGCAGCCAAGATCAGGCTAGCGTTTATTTGGGGCAGTTCTTC	CASSQDQASVYLGQFF
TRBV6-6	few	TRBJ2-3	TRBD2	TGTGCCAGCAGTGCTAGCGGGGGTACAGATACGCAGTATTTT	CASSASGGTDTQYF